Listed below are T cell receptor beta chains from one sample, sequenced in a study of HIV-infected children after antiretroviral therapy interruption. TCRdb passed the 3' RACE reads through MiXCR, listing each CDR3 protein once. The profile shows around 50,000 distinct CDR3 sequences, around 4% of them singletons. The sample in question was CD45RA+ CD4+ T cells from PBMCs, pooled from several time points, obtained from a donor given antiretroviral therapy, either interrupted or continuous. The receptors shown here come from a pool of human donors with HIV. Each CDR3 is given with its conserved first and last residue. Each record gives: V gene, J gene, CDR3 length, clone size, D gene, CDR3 protein, CDR3 DNA. D genes are given only for firm matches. For some rows the clone size is stated as once, few or many, or as a class when expanded; others skip it.

>TRBV2|TRBJ1-5|15|many|TRBD1
CASRDLTGGDQPQHF
TGTGCCAGCAGAGATCTGACAGGGGGTGATCAGCCCCAGCATTTT
>TRBV7-9|TRBJ1-1|15|many|NA
CASSPLKLGNTEAFF
TGTGCCAGCAGTCCGTTAAAACTGGGGAACACTGAAGCTTTCTTT
>TRBV6-6|TRBJ1-5|14|many|NA
CASSSVLFNQPQHF
TGTGCCAGCAGTTCAGTACTGTTCAATCAGCCCCAGCATTTT
>TRBV4-2|TRBJ1-1|17|many|TRBD1
CASSQARGWTGSTEAFF
TGTGCCAGCAGCCAAGCCCGGGGCTGGACAGGGAGCACTGAAGCTTTCTTT
>TRBV6-2/TRBV6-3|TRBJ2-1|15|few|NA
CASSYSRDFYNEQFF
TGTGCCAGCAGTTACTCGAGGGACTTCTACAATGAGCAGTTCTTC
>TRBV29-1|TRBJ1-1|14|many|NA
CSVGFQGWRTEAFF
TGCAGCGTTGGATTCCAGGGGTGGAGGACTGAAGCTTTCTTT
>TRBV30|TRBJ2-7|15|few|NA
CAWKLAALPTSEQYF
TGTGCCTGGAAATTAGCGGCCTTACCTACGAGCGAGCAGTACTTC
>TRBV6-6|TRBJ2-3|14|NA|TRBD2
CASRRGARTDTQYF
TGTGCCAGCAGGCGGGGGGCCCGCACAGATACGCAGTATTTT
>TRBV6-2/TRBV6-3|TRBJ1-5|15|many|NA
CASSYPTESNQPQHF
TGTGCCAGCAGTTACCCGACCGAAAGCAATCAGCCCCAGCATTTT
>TRBV6-6|TRBJ1-1|13|NA|NA
CASSLWENTEAFF
TGTGCCAGCAGTTTGTGGGAGAACACTGAAGCTTTCTTT
>TRBV5-4|TRBJ1-2|14|many|TRBD1
CASSPGGRGNGYTF
TGTGCCAGCAGCCCAGGGGGGAGAGGTAATGGCTACACCTTC
>TRBV5-1|TRBJ1-1|15|NA|NA
CASSEAEAAATEAFF
TGCGCCAGCAGCGAGGCAGAGGCGGCGGCGACTGAAGCTTTCTTT
>TRBV10-3|TRBJ2-5|15|many|NA
CAISSGPPPQETQYF
TGTGCCATCAGCAGCGGGCCCCCCCCCCAAGAGACCCAGTACTTC
>TRBV5-4|TRBJ2-3|15|many|NA
CASSSPRHATDTQYF
TGTGCCAGCAGCTCCCCCAGACATGCCACAGATACGCAGTATTTT
>TRBV12-3/TRBV12-4|TRBJ2-3|20|NA|TRBD2
CASSSLPTSGGAFGTDTQYF
TGTGCCAGCAGTTCCCTCCCGACTAGCGGGGGGGCTTTTGGCACAGATACGCAGTATTTT
>TRBV3-1|TRBJ2-1|17|NA|TRBD1
CASSQDFGTGVYNEQFF
TGTGCCAGCAGCCAAGATTTTGGGACAGGGGTATACAATGAGCAGTTCTTC
>TRBV12-3/TRBV12-4|TRBJ1-3|12|many|NA
CASQFPGNTIYF
TGTGCCAGCCAGTTCCCTGGAAACACCATATATTTT
>TRBV29-1|TRBJ1-1|11|many|NA
CSGQGNTEAFF
TGCAGCGGGCAGGGGAACACTGAAGCTTTCTTT
>TRBV12-3/TRBV12-4|TRBJ2-3|14|many|NA
CASSLETTTDTQYF
TGTGCCAGCAGTTTGGAGACTACCACAGATACGCAGTATTTT
>TRBV4-1|TRBJ2-7|16|many|TRBD1
CASSQGTGQGGYEQYF
TGCGCCAGCAGCCAAGGAACGGGACAGGGCGGCTACGAGCAGTACTTC
>TRBV20-1|TRBJ2-3|10|many|NA
CSARVDTQYF
TGCAGTGCCCGGGTAGATACGCAGTATTTT
>TRBV12-5|TRBJ2-3|11|many|NA
CASGLGDTQYF
TGTGCTAGTGGTTTGGGAGATACGCAGTATTTT
>TRBV11-3|TRBJ1-6|14|few|NA
CASSSGPINSPLHF
TGTGCCAGCAGCTCGGGACCTATTAATTCACCCCTCCACTTT
>TRBV6-1|TRBJ2-2|13|many|NA
CASSETGTGELFF
TGTGCCAGCAGCGAGACAGGCACCGGGGAGCTGTTTTTT
>TRBV28|TRBJ2-5|15|many|TRBD1
CASRPGGDVQETQYF
TGTGCCAGCAGGCCAGGGGGAGACGTACAAGAGACCCAGTACTTC
>TRBV28|TRBJ2-3|13|many|NA
CASSLSFPDTQYF
TGTGCCAGCAGTTTATCCTTCCCCGATACGCAGTATTTT
>TRBV5-1|TRBJ2-3|13|many|NA
CASSSDWGDTQYF
TGCGCCAGCAGCTCGGATTGGGGTGATACGCAGTATTTT
>TRBV23-1|TRBJ1-1|16|few|NA
CASSRLRSAGHTEAFF
TGCGCCAGCAGTCGCCTCCGAAGTGCGGGGCACACTGAAGCTTTCTTT
>TRBV7-9|TRBJ1-4|12|many|NA
CASSPLNEKLFF
TGTGCCAGCAGCCCCCTGAATGAAAAACTGTTTTTT
>TRBV7-1|TRBJ1-4|14|few|NA
CASSSLFGNQKLFF
TGTGCCAGCAGCTCTCTTTTCGGGAATCAAAAACTGTTTTTT
>TRBV5-1|TRBJ1-1|15|many|NA
CASSLSAAMNTEAFF
TGCGCCAGCAGCTTGAGTGCAGCGATGAACACTGAAGCTTTCTTT
>TRBV15|TRBJ1-1|15|NA|NA
CATSATHSANTEAFF
TGTGCCACCAGCGCCACCCACTCAGCGAACACTGAAGCTTTCTTT
>TRBV20-1|TRBJ1-6|14|few|NA
CSAREPGLSSPLHF
TGCAGTGCTAGAGAGCCAGGTTTGAGCTCACCCCTCCACTTT
>TRBV19|TRBJ2-1|15|once|TRBD1
CASSPSGQGYNEQFF
TGTGCCAGTAGCCCATCGGGACAGGGGTACAATGAGCAGTTCTTC
>TRBV12-3/TRBV12-4|TRBJ2-3|16|few|TRBD2
CASTTPQGGFTDTQYF
TGTGCCAGCACCACCCCCCAGGGAGGGTTCACAGATACGCAGTATTTT
>TRBV12-3/TRBV12-4|TRBJ2-2|15|many|TRBD2
CASRILAGNTGELFF
TGTGCCAGCAGGATCCTAGCGGGGAACACCGGGGAGCTGTTTTTT
>TRBV6-6|TRBJ2-3|15|many|NA
CASSQPGDLTDTQYF
TGTGCCAGCAGTCAGCCCGGGGACCTCACAGATACGCAGTATTTT
>TRBV3-1|TRBJ2-7|14|NA|NA
CASSQPGPGAEQYF
TGTGCCAGCAGCCAGCCGGGACCCGGGGCCGAGCAGTACTTC
>TRBV19|TRBJ2-7|14|many|TRBD1
CASSDGQGNLEQYF
TGTGCCAGTAGTGATGGACAGGGTAATCTCGAGCAGTACTTC
>TRBV19|TRBJ2-1|15|many|TRBD2
CASSIDRGVGDEQFF
TGTGCCAGTAGTATAGATCGGGGGGTAGGGGATGAGCAGTTCTTC
>TRBV28|TRBJ1-5|15|few|NA
CASSPNHRVTQPQHF
TGTGCCAGCAGCCCAAATCACAGGGTCACTCAGCCCCAGCATTTT
>TRBV6-5|TRBJ2-7|15|many|NA
CASSRSGSSDYEQYF
TGTGCCAGCAGCCGCTCCGGTTCATCCGACTACGAGCAGTACTTC
>TRBV4-1|TRBJ1-5|15|few|TRBD1
CASSRTGLSNQPQHF
TGCGCCAGCAGCAGGACAGGGCTTAGCAATCAGCCCCAGCATTTT
>TRBV5-8|TRBJ1-1|17|many|TRBD1
CASSRGTASRVNTEAFF
TGTGCCAGCAGTCGCGGGACAGCCTCCAGGGTGAACACTGAAGCTTTCTTT
>TRBV7-2|TRBJ2-1|17|NA|TRBD2
CASSLRGLAGPPNEQFF
TGTGCCAGCAGCCTACGGGGACTAGCGGGGCCCCCCAATGAGCAGTTCTTC
>TRBV11-2|TRBJ1-1|12|many|NA
CASSLDLGRAFF
TGTGCCAGCAGCTTAGATCTGGGGCGGGCTTTCTTT
>TRBV6-5|TRBJ2-6|17|many|NA
CASSYVSTAYSSNVLTF
TGTGCCAGCAGTTACGTCTCGACCGCTTATAGTTCCAACGTCCTGACTTTC
>TRBV20-1|TRBJ2-3|14|NA|NA
CSARDVLSTDTQYF
TGCAGTGCTAGAGATGTGCTCTCCACAGATACGCAGTATTTT
>TRBV4-1|TRBJ2-1|16|many|TRBD2
CASSQGRGSSYNEQFF
TGCGCCAGCAGCCAAGGGCGGGGGAGCTCCTACAATGAGCAGTTCTTC
>TRBV5-1|TRBJ1-5|14|few|NA
CASSFGQGDQPQHF
TGCGCCAGCAGCTTCGGACAAGGCGATCAGCCCCAGCATTTT